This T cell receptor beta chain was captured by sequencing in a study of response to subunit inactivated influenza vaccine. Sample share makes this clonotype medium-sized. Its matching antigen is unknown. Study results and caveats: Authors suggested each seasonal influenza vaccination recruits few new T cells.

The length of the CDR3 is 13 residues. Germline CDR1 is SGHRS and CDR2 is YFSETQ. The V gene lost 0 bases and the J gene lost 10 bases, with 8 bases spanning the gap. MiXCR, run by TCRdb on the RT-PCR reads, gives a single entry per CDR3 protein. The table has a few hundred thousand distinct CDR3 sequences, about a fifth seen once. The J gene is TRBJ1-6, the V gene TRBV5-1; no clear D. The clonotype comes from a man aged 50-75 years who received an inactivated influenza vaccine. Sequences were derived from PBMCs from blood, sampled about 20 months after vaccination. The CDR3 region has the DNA TGCGCCAGCAGCTTGGCCGGTCGATCACCCCTCCACTTT. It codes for CASSLAGRSPLHF.